One sample yielded the 24 T cell receptor beta chains listed below, sequenced in a study of cytomegalovirus exposure and HLA in healthy donors. PCR involved 60 Vbeta and 13 Jbeta primers. The data were produced by immunoSEQ multiplex PCR, yet TCRdb's version contains in-frame clones alone and is incomplete. Of roughly 200,000 clones listed, 70% to 80% are singletons. Sequenced input: PBMCs. These receptors were obtained from an older woman in good health and CMV-seropositive.

In nucleotides, the CDR3 is TGTGCCAGCTCACCGAACCAGGGTGTTGCCAATACGCAGTATTTT. This codes for CASSPNQGVANTQYF. The chain carries TRBV18 and TRBJ2-3; D perhaps matches TRBD1 (5 bases). The V and J ends lost 3 bases and 7 bases respectively, with 17 bases between them. The CDR3 totals 15 residues. Germline V gene lookup returns CDR1 KGHSH and CDR2 LQKENI.

The chain uses TRBV28 and TRBJ1-4, with 8 positions matching TRBD1. The CDR3 sequence is 17 residues long. V lost 2 bases, J lost 6 bases, and 11 bases stayed unmatched. Per the germline V gene, CDR1 is MDHEN and CDR2 is SYDVKM. The CDR3 here is CASSLILGGQDDEKLFF. As DNA, the CDR3 is TGTGCCAGCAGTTTAATTCTCGGGGGACAGGACGATGAAAAACTGTTTTTT.

The J gene is TRBJ1-2, the V gene TRBV4-2; the D is unclear. Trimming took 0 bases from V and 5 from J, leaving 7 bases between them. Germline-derived CDR1 and CDR2 are LGHNA and YNFKEQ. This CDR3 contains 13 residues. DNA for the CDR3: TGTGCCAGCAGCCAAGATTCGAGATATGGCTACACCTTC. Translation gives CASSQDSRYGYTF.

This chain links TRBV19 with TRBJ1-4, with a tentative D call TRBD1 (6 bases). Deletions cut 8 bases from V and 5 bases from J, with 12 bases between. Germline assignment: CDR1 LNHDA and CDR2 SQIVND (reference sequence). This CDR3 spans 13 amino acids. The CDR3 loop is CASGGASNEKLFF. The CDR3 DNA sequence: TGTGCCAGTGGGGGGGCTTCGAATGAAAAACTGTTTTTT.

The CDR3 is CASSQQGAENTGELFF. CDR3 DNA sequence: TGTGCCAGCTCGCAACAGGGGGCGGAGAACACCGGGGAGCTGTTTTTT. The rearrangement joins TRBV18 to TRBJ2-2; 9 bases map to TRBD1. Germline V gene lookup returns CDR1 KGHSH and CDR2 LQKENI. This CDR3 is built from 16 residues. The V gene end was trimmed by 6 bases and the J gene end by 1 base; junction bases not matched to a gene: 6.

The J gene is TRBJ2-3, the V gene TRBV10-3, with D possibly being TRBD2 (7 bases). The CDR3 is 18 residues long. CDR1 ENHRY and CDR2 SYGVKD come from the germline V gene. Trimming pared 8 bases from V and 0 bases from J, leaving 24 bases between. CDR3 protein: CAIGGGGGAITSTDTQYF. The CDR3 coding sequence is TGTGCCATCGGGGGCGGTGGGGGGGCAATTACTAGCACAGATACGCAGTATTTT.

The rearrangement links TRBV7-3 to TRBJ1-1; tentative D call: TRBD1 (6 bases). Germline assignment: CDR1 SGHTA and CDR2 FQGTGA. The CDR3 is 15 residues long. The V end lost 5 bases, the J end lost 2 bases, and 15 bases lay between the germline ends. The CDR3 sequence is CASSPQGLDNTEAFF. In nucleotides, the CDR3 is TGTGCCAGCAGCCCGCAGGGGCTCGATAACACTGAAGCTTTCTTT.

J is TRBJ1-6 and V is TRBV7-2; D is perhaps TRBD1 (6 bases). Trimming took 5 bases from V and 6 from J, leaving 17 bases between them. Germline V gene data show CDR1 as SGHTA and CDR2 as FQGNSA. There are 16 residues in the CDR3. CDR3 region: CASSPGAGRPNSPLHF. The CDR3 DNA follows: TGTGCCAGCAGCCCAGGGGCAGGACGTCCTAATTCACCCCTCCACTTT.

The chain uses TRBV6-5 and TRBJ1-6; 10 bases line up with TRBD1. V shed 6 bases, J shed 6 bases, and the junction held 5 bases outside the gene matches. Germline values: CDR1 MNHEY, CDR2 SVGAGI. CDR3 length: 15 amino acids. This chain's CDR3 is CASSYGTGANSPLHF. CDR3 coding DNA: TGTGCCAGCAGCTACGGGACAGGGGCTAATTCACCCCTCCACTTT.

The genes are TRBV2 and TRBJ2-7; TRBD1 aligns across 9 bases. Germline loops: CDR1 SNHLY, CDR2 FYNNEI. The CDR3 runs to 13 residues. The trim removed 7 bases at V and 5 bases at J, leaving 6 bases unmatched. CDR3 sequence (DNA): TGTGCCAGCAACGATCGGACAGGGGACGAGCAGTACTTC. Its protein product is CASNDRTGDEQYF.

The V call is TRBV28, the J call TRBJ2-6; D not certain. The V and J ends lost 3 bases and 4 bases respectively, with 16 bases between them. Per germline, CDR1 MDHEN and CDR2 SYDVKM. The CDR3 length is 17 residues. Written as DNA, the CDR3 is TGTGCCAGCAGTTTCAATTCCGGTCTCTCGGGGGCCAACGTCCTGACTTTC. This codes for CASSFNSGLSGANVLTF.

The CDR3 is CASSQASSTDTQYF. CDR3 DNA sequence: TGCGCCAGCAGCCAGGCTTCTAGCACAGATACGCAGTATTTT. The chain is built from TRBV5-1 and TRBJ2-3; D gene ambiguous. Germline-derived CDR1 and CDR2 are SGHRS and YFSETQ. V gave up 4 bases and J gave up 0 bases, with 9 bases separating them. CDR3 size: 14 residues.

Only a few counts were recorded for this clone. The chain couples TRBV2 to TRBJ2-1, with a possible D match to TRBD1 (6 bases). This CDR3 contains 13 residues. CDR1 is SNHLY, CDR2 FYNNEI, per germline. V shed 7 bases and J shed 9 bases, with 16 bases lying between them. The CDR3 spells CASTRRTDGEQFF. CDR3 bases: TGTGCCAGCACCCGCCGGACAGATGGTGAGCAGTTCTTC.

This chain links TRBV7-9 with TRBJ1-2; D ambiguous. The ends were cut back, 1 base at V and 0 bases at J, with 12 bases in the middle. The germline CDR1 and CDR2 sequences are SEHNR and FQNEAQ (reference sequence). The CDR3 is 16 amino acids. The CDR3 sequence is CASSLGPGGANYGYTF. The CDR3 DNA sequence: TGTGCCAGCAGCTTAGGTCCGGGAGGAGCTAACTATGGCTACACCTTC.

The chain carries TRBV30 and TRBJ2-7; possible D gene TRBD2, 6 bases. CDR1 is GTSNPN and CDR2 is SVGIG in the germline V gene (reference sequence). The CDR3 has 14 residues. Trimming shortened V by 2 bases and J by 7 bases, and 18 bases separated the two germline ends. The CDR3 region has the DNA TGTGCCTGGAGTTCCACGCACATGGCGGGGGAGCAGTACTTC. Translated: CAWSSTHMAGEQYF.

V gene TRBV15 combines with J gene TRBJ1-5, with D tentatively TRBD1 (6 bases). Germline CDR1 is LNHNV and CDR2 is YYDKDF (reference sequence). V lost 0 bases to trimming and J lost 3 bases, with 9 bases between them. There are 15 residues in the CDR3. The CDR3 reads CATSRDPGANQPQHF. DNA for the CDR3: TGTGCCACCAGCAGAGATCCAGGGGCCAATCAGCCCCAGCATTTT.

This clone has more than one count but fewer than ten. This chain links TRBV19 with TRBJ2-3, with 11 bases matching TRBD2. V was clipped by 4 bases and J by 2 bases; unmatched bases: 11. Germline V gives CDR1 LNHDA, CDR2 SQIVND (reference sequence). The CDR3 contains 18 residues. CDR3 amino acids: CASSNPEGSGRVTDTQYF. CDR3 bases: TGTGCCAGTAGTAATCCGGAGGGTAGCGGGAGGGTCACAGATACGCAGTATTTT.

This clone has just a few counts. V is TRBV5-6 and J is TRBJ1-2; 8 nucleotides line up with TRBD1. This CDR3 contains 14 residues. CDR1 is SGHDT, CDR2 YYEEEE, per germline. V shed 6 bases, J shed 4 bases, and the junction held 8 bases outside the gene matches. CDR3 DNA: TGTGCCAGCACCATGGACAGGGAAAGCTATGGCTACACCTTC. Amino acid sequence: CASTMDRESYGYTF.

The chain couples TRBV5-1 to TRBJ2-2; D remains unclear. Trimming left V 0 bases short and J 7 bases short, with 16 bases between. The CDR3 contains 16 residues. Germline V lookup: CDR1 SGHRS, CDR2 YFSETQ. Here the CDR3 DNA reads TGCGCCAGCAGCTTGGGGGCACAAAGGCTGGGCGGGGAGCTGTTTTTT. Translation gives CASSLGAQRLGGELFF.

The chain has TRBV2 and TRBJ2-3, with TRBD1 identical over 8 bases. With V trimmed by 4 bases and J by 2 bases, 8 bases remained unmatched. Germline CDR1 reads SNHLY; CDR2 reads FYNNEI. This CDR3 is 16 amino acids long. CDR3 amino acids: CASSGTTGAATDTQYF. The CDR3 nucleotides read TGTGCCAGCAGTGGGACGACAGGGGCAGCCACAGATACGCAGTATTTT.

The J gene is TRBJ2-3, the V gene TRBV28, with TRBD2 identical over 10 bases. Germline values: CDR1 MDHEN, CDR2 SYDVKM. CDR3 size: 19 residues. V gave up 2 bases and J gave up 5 bases; unmatched junction bases: 16. This chain's CDR3 is CASSLPLAGGPLRVDTQYF. CDR3 nucleotide sequence: TGTGCCAGCAGTTTACCCTTAGCGGGAGGCCCTTTAAGGGTAGATACGCAGTATTTT. The variable domain in full, with the rest retrieved from reference TRBV28 and TRBJ2-3, is DVKVTQSSRYLVKRTGEKVFLECVQDMDHENMFWYRQDPGLGLRLIYFSYDVKMKEKGDIPEGYSVSREKKERFSLILESASTNQTSMYLCASSLPLAGGPLRVDTQYFGPGTRLTVL.

The chain recombines TRBV2 with TRBJ2-3; tentatively, D is TRBD1 (5 bases). Trimming pared 6 bases from V and 0 bases from J, leaving 7 bases between. This CDR3 spans 13 amino acids. Germline values: CDR1 SNHLY, CDR2 FYNNEI. Here the CDR3 DNA reads TGTGCCAGCAGGAGACAGAGCACAGATACGCAGTATTTT. It yields the protein CASRRQSTDTQYF.

The rearrangement joins TRBV30 to TRBJ2-7; 10 bases are a match to TRBD2. Germline V CDR1 and CDR2: GTSNPN, SVGIG (reference sequence). The CDR3 spans 15 residues. V shed 7 bases, J shed 0 bases, and the junction held 9 bases outside the gene matches. CDR3: CAYLPLAGSSYEQYF. The CDR3 nucleotides read TGTGCCTACCTCCCACTAGCGGGGAGCTCCTACGAGCAGTACTTC.

This clone showed up just a few times. V gene TRBV10-2 combines with J gene TRBJ1-2; D gene uncertain. Germline V gene sequence: CDR1 WSHSY, CDR2 SAAADI. The CDR3 covers 15 residues. The V gene lost 0 bases and the J gene lost 6 bases, with 14 bases spanning the gap. The CDR3 loop reads CASSESFGRSHGYTF. CDR3 coding DNA: TGCGCCAGCAGTGAGTCTTTCGGCAGGTCTCATGGCTACACCTTC.